The sequence of this T cell receptor beta chain was determined in a study of cytomegalovirus exposure and HLA in healthy donors (dated by TCRdb to 2016 to 2017). Looking at the study overall: An earlier analysis of approximately 640 of the donors reported about 290 Gb of sequence data and around 110 million unique TCR beta sequences from 150 million to 200 million T cells. Along with the 666-subject first cohort, a separate validation cohort of around 120 different subjects was used. An earlier analysis of some 500 of the donors used high-throughput TCR beta sequencing to judge whether each TCR beta V gene segment behaved as functional or pseudogenic. The number of typed donors differed by locus: about 629-640 for A, B, C, DRB1 and DQB1; 500 to 550 for DQA1; roughly 600 for DPA1; and some 450 for DPB1. HLA typing covered class I and class II loci at four-digit resolution. To predict cytomegalovirus infection status, the study combined high-throughput TCR immunosequencing, statistical association of individual TCRs with disease status, and machine learning. In the later analysis, no new phenotypic data were used to find candidate immune exposures; instead, reliance was placed on TCR beta sequences and their occurrence across donors. Using immunosequencing, the study profiled T cell repertoires from fewer than 700 subjects and related those repertoires to cytomegalovirus serostatus. An early release covering over 500 HLA-typed donors comprised 250 to 350 gigabases of sequencing data and around 85 million unique TCR sequences. Among some 410 genotyped donors of the cohort, an average of about 240,000 unique TCR beta nucleotide sequences were sequenced per donor, around 20% of them non-productive. In a later genetic analysis, genome-wide SNP genotypes for about 55% of the 666 donors were used, and that subset was treated as a discovery cohort. Of the 350 to 400 genotyped donors, approximately 80% fell in the genetic ancestry cluster associated with self-reported Caucasian donors. A later analysis re-examined previously published TCR beta repertoires from just over 650 donors and added high-resolution HLA genotyping to investigate patterns of TCR occurrence. Every discovery cohort repertoire had been produced on one sequencing platform. Five DR-DQ haplotypes were handled as single units for association and clustering because linkage in the cohort was strong. The study aimed to test whether signatures of past pathogen exposure could be identified by cataloging public T cell receptors. Donor age, sex, ethnicity and CMV serostatus were compiled together with the repertoire data.

The cohort consisted of 666 healthy bone marrow donors. At the time of sampling, every cohort member was nominally healthy, though immune exposures that went unrecorded were likely present. The donor tested CMV seronegative and was one of the 352 seronegative cohort members. A peripheral blood sample was collected from each donor, and TCR beta sequencing was performed on peripheral blood mononuclear cells. Genomic DNA was extracted from the blood cell samples with the Qiagen DNeasy Blood Extraction Kit. CDR1 and CDR2 were assigned from the germline V gene (reference sequence) as MNHEY and SMNVEV. A distance of 9 bases separates the germline ends of V and J, which lose 3 bases and 1 base respectively. Spanning cysteine to phenylalanine, the CDR3 consists of 14 amino acids. Only CDR3 DNA remains: 42 bases, in frame from the first base. Broad study findings and their caveats: In a later analysis, most CMV-associated TCR beta chains were found to appear HLA-restricted, with HLA associations seemingly driven largely by CMV exposure. Because counts were too low, about 15 rarely observed V segments, including chromosome 9 orphons, were left out of the earlier analysis of a few hundred of the donors. In vitro tests confirmed that three of the cytomegalovirus-associated TCR beta chains recognize cytomegalovirus antigens. A further reported finding was that TCR beta sequences accurately predicted the HLA-A and HLA-B alleles for most subjects in the first cohort. A cluster of highly shared sequence variants was judged likely to represent a technical artifact of the sequencing pipeline. In both the original and validation cohorts, the classifier was reported to diagnose cytomegalovirus status with high specificity and sensitivity. Specific HLA alleles were associated with 15,000 to 20,000 TCR beta sequences at a false discovery rate of 0.05 in a later analysis. Some IMGT-functional V segments, including TRBV6-2 and TRBV6-3, could not be distinguished by the 87-base-pair reads and were therefore excluded. Most TCR sequences were seen in very few donors, while some public TCRs were found in many individuals. HLA typing was unavailable for some donors at each locus, so association tests used only the typed subset. A later analysis reported that several top co-occurrence clusters appeared linked to parvovirus B19, influenza, CMV and Epstein-Barr virus. In a later analysis, TCR association rates were found to vary across HLA loci, with the most associated TCRs seen for DRB1 alleles and the fewest for HLA-C alleles. Compared with the approximately 700-donor mean, donors in an Asian-associated ancestry cluster had fewer N-insertions in productive TCRs, according to a later genetic analysis. Presence/absence analyses assumed roughly uniform sequencing depth across donors, an assumption that may not hold. A total of around 150 TCR beta chains were listed by the study as associated with cytomegalovirus. Broadly in line with IMGT annotations, most TCR beta V segments showed up in productive rearrangements about 87% or about 30% of the time in an earlier analysis of several hundred of the donors. Assigning TCR associations to individual alleles was difficult when HLA alleles, especially DR and DQ, strongly co-occurred. Correlated functional status among segregating V segments might reflect linkage disequilibrium, but an unknown experimental factor could not be ruled out. In a later genetic analysis, a missense DCLRE1C variant was associated with V-gene and J-gene trimming of TCR beta chains, and the association was replicated in an independent cohort. In a later analysis, HLA-associated TCR beta chains were found to be more clonally expanded and to have lower generation probabilities than equally common non-associated chains. Immune exposure information for the cohort was limited to CMV serostatus. The authors suggested that the approach could potentially be generalized to other disease states and immunological phenotypes. Only TCR beta chains were sequenced in this cohort, and the absence of alpha or paired-chain data limited detectable features.

Note on this clone: Its antigen is not yet known. Base qualities are not recorded, but no much larger clone differs from it by a single base.

Libraries were built with the immunoSEQ multiplex PCR assay. For the multiplex PCR, a mixture combining 60 forward primers for TCR Vbeta segments and 13 reverse primers for TCR Jbeta segments was used. The CDR3 region of rearranged TCR beta genes was amplified from genomic DNA by a multiplex PCR assay. The amplified TCR beta libraries were sequenced on the Illumina HiSeq System as 87-base-pair reads. On the authors' methods: In a later analysis, roughly 80 million unique TCR beta chains were counted across the 500 to 850 repertoires, and approximately 11 million of these chains were shared by at least two donors. Raw reads were error-corrected and collapsed into unique sequences by a nearest-neighbor algorithm in which closely related sequences were merged to remove PCR and sequencing errors. V, D and J gene segments were assigned by aligning CDR3 sequences to IMGT reference sequences. For a sequence to be retained, at least a six-nucleotide match to both a V gene segment and a J gene segment was required. Rearrangements were classified as productive when the CDR3 lacked stop codons and remained in frame with V and J, and all other rearrangements were classified as non-productive. CDR3 was defined according to IMGT convention as the region running from the second conserved V-encoded cysteine to the conserved J-encoded phenylalanine. The earlier analysis of about 560 of the donors excluded any sequence lacking an unambiguous match to a single V gene segment. An earlier analysis of a few hundred of the donors called V segments functional above 56.7% productive rearrangements and segregating when the between-donor standard deviation exceeded 5%. A statistical classification framework was developed to diagnose cytomegalovirus status using the catalog of TCR beta chain sequences. A later analysis assigned V and J genes by comparing TCR nucleotide sequences with IMGT/GENE-DB human TR gene sequences. In a later analysis, CDR3 sequences and most-parsimonious VDJ recombination scenarios were assigned using the TCRdist pipeline. In a later analysis, each TCR beta chain was defined by its CDR3 amino acid sequence together with its V-gene family, and reads without a unique V-gene family were excluded. As a way to deal with suspected cross-contamination and a sequencing artifact, a later analysis dropped under 600 nucleotide sequences that were highly shared and had low generation probability. In a later analysis, a clonal expansion index was calculated for each public chain from normalized within-repertoire ranks of inferred template counts. In a later analysis, generation probabilities were computed with a VDJ recombination model fitted to out-of-frame rearrangements, and the resulting probabilities were checked against IGoR. In a later analysis, TCR-TCR, TCR-HLA and TCR-CMV co-occurrence was scored with hypergeometric tests, and a repertoire-size bias correction was applied to TCR pairs. In a later analysis, false discovery rates were estimated by permuting HLA or CMV assignments 20 times. In a later analysis, co-occurring TCRs were grouped using DBSCAN, with TCRdist sequence similarity added in when clustering inside HLA-allele-positive subsets. For co-occurrence clustering, repertoires with fewer than 30,000 or more than 120,000 public chains were excluded, along with a handful of repertoires with anomalous nucleotide sharing. TCRdb took this table from immuneACCESS and kept in-frame rearrangements with V and J called. Such tables lack part of the clones; where checked against another copy, unresolved V genes explain under half of the gap, and the rest is unexplained. V, J and clone size derive from that table, while D and trimming were established from the DNA sequence. Present in this sample are more than 85,000 clones, around 80% of which were seen just once. The leading ten clones occupy roughly 6.1% of the sample.

Sequencing used PBMCs. The clonotype originates from a man aged 18 to 30 in good health and CMV-seronegative. The chain couples TRBV27 to TRBJ2-5, with the D segment identity uncertain. The CDR3 protein sequence reads: CASSFRGPQETQYF. The bases read TGTGCCAGCAGTTTCCGAGGTCCCCAAGAGACCCAGTACTTC.